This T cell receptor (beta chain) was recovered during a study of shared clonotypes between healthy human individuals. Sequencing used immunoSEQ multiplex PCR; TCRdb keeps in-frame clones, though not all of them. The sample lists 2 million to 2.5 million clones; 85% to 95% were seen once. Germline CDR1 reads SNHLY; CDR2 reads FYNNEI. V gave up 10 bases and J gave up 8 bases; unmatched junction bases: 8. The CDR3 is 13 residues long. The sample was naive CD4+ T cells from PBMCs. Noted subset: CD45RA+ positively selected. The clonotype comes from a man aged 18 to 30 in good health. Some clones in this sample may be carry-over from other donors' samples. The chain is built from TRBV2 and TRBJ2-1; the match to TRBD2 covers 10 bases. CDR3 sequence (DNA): TGTGCCAAGACTAGCGGGTTTATGTATGAGCAGTTCTTC. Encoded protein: CAKTSGFMYEQFF. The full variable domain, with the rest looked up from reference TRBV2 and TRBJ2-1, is EPEVTQTPSHQVTQMGQEVILRCVPISNHLYFYWYRQILGQKVEFLVSFYNNEISEKSEIFDDQFSVERPDGSNFTLKIRSTKLEDSAMYFCAKTSGFMYEQFFGPGTRLTVL.